The subject of this entry is one TCR beta chain. Trimming left V 4 bases short and J 5 bases short, with 7 bases between. The CDR3 has 11 residues. In germline, CDR1 is SGHRS, CDR2 YFSETQ. Assay used: immunoSEQ multiplex PCR; TCRdb lists only in-frame clones, some missing. This table has roughly 410,000 clones, around 92% appearing once. This entry is derived from a study of blood T cell repertoires in COVID-19. The material sequenced was peripheral blood. The chain couples TRBV5-1 to TRBJ2-7; D gene ambiguous. The receptor comes from a middle-aged man with acute or convalescent COVID-19. For the CDR3, the DNA is TGCGCCAGCAGCGCCCGAGACGAGCAGTACTTC. This gives the protein CASSARDEQYF.